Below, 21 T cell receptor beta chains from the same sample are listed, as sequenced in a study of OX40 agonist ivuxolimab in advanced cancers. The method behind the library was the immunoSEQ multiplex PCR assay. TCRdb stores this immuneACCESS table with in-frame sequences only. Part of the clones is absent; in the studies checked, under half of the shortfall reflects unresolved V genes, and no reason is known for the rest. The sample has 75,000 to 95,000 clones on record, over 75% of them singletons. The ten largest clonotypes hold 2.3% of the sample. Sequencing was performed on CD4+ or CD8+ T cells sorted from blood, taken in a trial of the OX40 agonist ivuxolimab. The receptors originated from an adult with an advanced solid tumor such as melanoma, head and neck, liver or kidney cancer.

DNA for the CDR3: TGTGCCAGCAGCGTAGAACCTAGCGGAACCTACAATGAGCAGTTCTTC. It specifies CASSVEPSGTYNEQFF. The chain couples TRBV9 to TRBJ2-1, with 7 bases identical to TRBD2. This CDR3 is built from 16 residues. Germline lookup yields CDR1 SGDLS and CDR2 YYNGEE. Trimming cost V 0 bases and J 2 bases; bases outside gene matches: 5.

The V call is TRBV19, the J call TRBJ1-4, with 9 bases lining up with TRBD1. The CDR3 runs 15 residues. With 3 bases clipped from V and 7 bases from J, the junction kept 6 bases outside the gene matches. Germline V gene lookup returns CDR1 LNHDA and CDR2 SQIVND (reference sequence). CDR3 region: CASSIGGQGSEKLFF. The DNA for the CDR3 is TGTGCCAGTAGTATCGGGGGACAGGGCTCTGAAAAACTGTTTTTT.

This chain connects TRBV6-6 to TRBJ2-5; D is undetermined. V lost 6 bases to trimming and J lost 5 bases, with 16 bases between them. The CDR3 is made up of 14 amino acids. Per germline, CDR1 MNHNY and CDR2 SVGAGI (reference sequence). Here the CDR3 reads CASSPDQPRETQYF. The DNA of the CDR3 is TGTGCCAGCAGCCCGGACCAACCCCGGGAGACCCAGTACTTC.

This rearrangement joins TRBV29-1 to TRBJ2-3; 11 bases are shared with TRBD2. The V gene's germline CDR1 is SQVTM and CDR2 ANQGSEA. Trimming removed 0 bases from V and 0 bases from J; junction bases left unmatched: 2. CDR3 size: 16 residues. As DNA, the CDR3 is TGCAGCGTTGAAGATCGGACTAGCGGGAGCACAGATACGCAGTATTTT. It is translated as CSVEDRTSGSTDTQYF.

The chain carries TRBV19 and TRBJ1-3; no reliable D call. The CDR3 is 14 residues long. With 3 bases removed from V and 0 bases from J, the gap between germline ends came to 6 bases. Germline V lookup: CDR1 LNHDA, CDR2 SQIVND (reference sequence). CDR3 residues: CASSMGNSGNTIYF. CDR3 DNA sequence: TGTGCCAGTAGTATGGGCAACTCTGGAAACACCATATATTTT.

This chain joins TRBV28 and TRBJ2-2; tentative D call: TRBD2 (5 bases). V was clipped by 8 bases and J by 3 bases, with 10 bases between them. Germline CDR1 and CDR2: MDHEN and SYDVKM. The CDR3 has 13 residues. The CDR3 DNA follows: TGTGCCAGCGTCAGGCGGGACACCGGGGAGCTGTTTTTT. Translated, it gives CASVRRDTGELFF.

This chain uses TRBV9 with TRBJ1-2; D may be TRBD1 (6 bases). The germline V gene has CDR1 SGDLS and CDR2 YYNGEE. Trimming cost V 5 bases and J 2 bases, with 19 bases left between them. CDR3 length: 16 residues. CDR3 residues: CASSETPGTLNYGYTF. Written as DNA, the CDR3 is TGTGCCAGCAGTGAAACTCCCGGGACACTCAACTATGGCTACACCTTC.

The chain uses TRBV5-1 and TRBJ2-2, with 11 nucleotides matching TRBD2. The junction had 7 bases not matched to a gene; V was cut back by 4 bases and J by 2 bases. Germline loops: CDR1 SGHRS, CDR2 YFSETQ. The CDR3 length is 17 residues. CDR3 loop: CASSPGLAVLNTGELFF. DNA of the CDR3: TGCGCCAGCAGCCCGGGACTAGCGGTTCTTAACACCGGGGAGCTGTTTTTT.

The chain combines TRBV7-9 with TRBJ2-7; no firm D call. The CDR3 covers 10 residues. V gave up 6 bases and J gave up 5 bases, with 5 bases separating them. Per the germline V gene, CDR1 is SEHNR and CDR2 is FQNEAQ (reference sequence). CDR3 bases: TGTGCCAGCAGTTCGAACGAGCAGTACTTC. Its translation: CASSSNEQYF.

The CDR3 protein is CASSESGVGYEQYF. The CDR3 DNA reads TGTGCCAGCAGTGAATCAGGGGTGGGTTACGAGCAGTACTTC. The chain recombines TRBV6-1 with TRBJ2-7; D perhaps matches TRBD1 (6 bases). CDR3 length: 14 residues. Germline-derived CDR1 and CDR2 are MNHNS and SASEGT. The ends were cut back, 2 bases at V and 4 bases at J, with 12 bases in the middle.

The CDR3 nucleotides read TGTGCCATCACCTCCGGGACAGAAGGCTACGAGCAGTACTTC. It encodes CAITSGTEGYEQYF. The gene calls are TRBV10-3 and TRBJ2-7; TRBD1 matches 7 bases. CDR3 size: 14 residues. CDR1 ENHRY and CDR2 SYGVKD come from the germline V gene. The junction had 9 bases not matched to a gene; V was cut back by 7 bases and J by 3 bases.

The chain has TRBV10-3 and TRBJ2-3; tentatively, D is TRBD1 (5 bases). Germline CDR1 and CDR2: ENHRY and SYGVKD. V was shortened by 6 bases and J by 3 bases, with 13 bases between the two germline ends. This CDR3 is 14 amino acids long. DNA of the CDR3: TGTGCCATCAGAGGGGTGGACACAACAGATACGCAGTATTTT. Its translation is CAIRGVDTTDTQYF.

CDR3 protein: CASSSGQGPTEAFF. Here the CDR3 DNA reads TGTGCCAGCAGCTCTGGACAGGGGCCGACTGAAGCTTTCTTT. The J gene is TRBJ1-1, the V gene TRBV7-9, with 9 bases aligning to TRBD1. In germline, CDR1 is SEHNR, CDR2 FQNEAQ (reference sequence). CDR3 size: 14 residues. Trimming cost V 4 bases and J 5 bases; bases outside gene matches: 5.

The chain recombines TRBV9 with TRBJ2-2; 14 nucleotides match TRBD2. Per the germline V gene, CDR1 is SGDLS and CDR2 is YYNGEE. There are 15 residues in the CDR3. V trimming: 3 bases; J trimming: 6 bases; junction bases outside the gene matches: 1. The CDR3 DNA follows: TGTGCCAGCAGCGGGGGACTAGCGGGAGCCGGGGAGCTGTTTTTT. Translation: CASSGGLAGAGELFF.

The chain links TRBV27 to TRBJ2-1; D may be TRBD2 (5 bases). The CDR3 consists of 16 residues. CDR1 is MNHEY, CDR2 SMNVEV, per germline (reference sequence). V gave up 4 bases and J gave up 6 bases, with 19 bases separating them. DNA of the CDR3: TGTGCCAGCAGTTCCTCTAGCCTTGGATGGGGCAATGAGCAGTTCTTC. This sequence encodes CASSSSSLGWGNEQFF.

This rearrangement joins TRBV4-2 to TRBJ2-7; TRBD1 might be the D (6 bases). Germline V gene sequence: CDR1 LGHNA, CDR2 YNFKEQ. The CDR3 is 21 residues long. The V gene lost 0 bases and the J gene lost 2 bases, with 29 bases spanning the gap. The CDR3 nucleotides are TGTGCCAGCAGCCAAGATTTCCCCCGGGACACATATTACGAGGAGACCTACGAGCAGTACTTC. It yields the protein CASSQDFPRDTYYEETYEQYF.

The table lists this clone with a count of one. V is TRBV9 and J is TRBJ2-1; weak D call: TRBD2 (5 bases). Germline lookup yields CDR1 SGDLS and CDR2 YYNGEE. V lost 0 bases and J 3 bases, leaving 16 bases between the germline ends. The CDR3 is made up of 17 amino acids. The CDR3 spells CASSVGGAASIYNEQFF. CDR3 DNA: TGTGCCAGCAGCGTAGGAGGAGCGGCCAGTATCTACAATGAGCAGTTCTTC.

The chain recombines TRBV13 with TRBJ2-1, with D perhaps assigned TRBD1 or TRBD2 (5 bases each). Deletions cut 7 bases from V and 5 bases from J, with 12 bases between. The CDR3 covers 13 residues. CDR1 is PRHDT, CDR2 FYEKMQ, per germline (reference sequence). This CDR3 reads CASTWGNNNEQFF. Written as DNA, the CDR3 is TGTGCCAGCACGTGGGGGAATAACAATGAGCAGTTCTTC.

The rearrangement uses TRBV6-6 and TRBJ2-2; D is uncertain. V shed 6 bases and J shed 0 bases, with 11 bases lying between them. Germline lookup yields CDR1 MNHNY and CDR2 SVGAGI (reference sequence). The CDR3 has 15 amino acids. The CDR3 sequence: CASSSTLTNTGELFF. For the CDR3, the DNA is TGTGCCAGCAGCTCCACTCTGACGAACACCGGGGAGCTGTTTTTT.

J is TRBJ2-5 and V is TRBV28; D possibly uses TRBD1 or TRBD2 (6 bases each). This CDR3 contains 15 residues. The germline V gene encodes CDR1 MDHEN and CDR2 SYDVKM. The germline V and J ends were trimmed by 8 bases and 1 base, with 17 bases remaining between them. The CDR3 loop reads CASQTRGTPQETQYF. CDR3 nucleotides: TGTGCCAGCCAGACTCGCGGGACACCCCAAGAGACCCAGTACTTC.

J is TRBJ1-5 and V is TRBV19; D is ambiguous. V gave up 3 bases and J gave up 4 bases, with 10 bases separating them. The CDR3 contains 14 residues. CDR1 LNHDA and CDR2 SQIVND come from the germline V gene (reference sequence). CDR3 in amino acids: CASSIGQINQPQHF. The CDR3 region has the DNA TGTGCCAGTAGTATCGGGCAGATTAATCAGCCCCAGCATTTT.